This entry features one TCR beta chain sequence. Its specificity is unknown. The sample originates from a study of OX40 agonist ivuxolimab in advanced cancers. Study-wide results and caveats: At doses 0.1 to 3.0 mg/kg, CD4+ and CD8+ clones expanded. Compared with others, partial responders at 0.1-3.0 mg/kg displayed clonal expansion among the lowest.

The CDR3 is 14 amino acids. The V end was cut by 1 base, the J end by 0 bases, with 7 bases between. Looked up from germline, CDR1 is MGHRA and CDR2 is YSYEKL. Sequenced by immunoSEQ multiplex PCR; TCRdb stores in-frame clones only, minus some. This table holds 48,000 or so clones, around 80% found once. The sequence was collected from an adult with an advanced solid tumor such as melanoma, head and neck, liver or kidney cancer. This chain uses TRBV4-1 with TRBJ2-7; no clear D gene. The sample was CD4+ or CD8+ T cells sorted from blood, taken in a trial of the OX40 agonist ivuxolimab. The CDR3 region is CASSQVVDSYEQYF. The CDR3, as DNA: TGCGCCAGCAGCCAAGTCGTTGACTCCTACGAGCAGTACTTC.